This entry describes one T cell receptor (beta chain). Its antigen is not identified. The table came from immunoSEQ multiplex PCR; TCRdb's copy has only in-frame clones and leaves some out. Among some 65,000 clones listed, roughly 76% were seen once. This entry belongs to a study of OX40 agonist ivuxolimab in advanced cancers. Study outcomes and limitations: In CD8+ T cells, expanded clones were on average more numerous than in CD4+.

Germline V lookup: CDR1 SEHNR, CDR2 FQNEAQ (reference sequence). The V gene end was trimmed by 11 bases and the J gene end by 8 bases; junction bases not matched to a gene: 22. The CDR3 length is 16 residues. Sequenced here: CD4+ or CD8+ T cells sorted from blood, sampled in a trial of the OX40 agonist ivuxolimab. This sequence joins TRBV7-9 and TRBJ2-7; 9 nucleotides align to TRBD1. The sequence was obtained from an adult with an advanced solid tumor such as melanoma, head and neck, liver or kidney cancer. In DNA, the CDR3 is TGTGCCCTTTCCCCGCCGGGACAGGGATCTCCTACGAAGCAGTACTTC. Translated: CALSPPGQGSPTKQYF.